This TCR beta chain is from a study of blood T cell repertoires in COVID-19. About the study: Samples of COVID-19 (acute and convalescent) were obtained from the United States, Italy and Spain. PBMCs, B-cell-depleted T cells, or T cells were the source of the cDNA or gDNA that made up the material.

Original processing methods: By means of reference gene primer amplification, nucleated cell counts were estimated. Repertoires were generated with immunoSEQ multiplex PCR, while TCRdb's copy carries only in-frame clones and drops some. V, J and clone size are taken as reported in that table, and D and trimming were inferred from the DNA itself. The profile shows about 130,000 clones, around nine tenths of them singletons. Germline CDR1 is MNHNS and CDR2 is SASEGT. The V gene end was trimmed by 6 bases and the J gene end by 4 bases; junction bases not matched to a gene: 12. The length of the CDR3 is 16 residues.

This clonotype was obtained from a woman aged 80 or older with acute or convalescent COVID-19. Sequencing was performed on peripheral blood. This sequence joins TRBV6-1 and TRBJ2-7, with TRBD1 matching 10 bases. CDR3 nucleotide sequence: TGTGCCAGCAGCGAATATACCGGGACAGGGGTGTACGAGCAGTACTTC. Translating it yields CASSEYTGTGVYEQYF.